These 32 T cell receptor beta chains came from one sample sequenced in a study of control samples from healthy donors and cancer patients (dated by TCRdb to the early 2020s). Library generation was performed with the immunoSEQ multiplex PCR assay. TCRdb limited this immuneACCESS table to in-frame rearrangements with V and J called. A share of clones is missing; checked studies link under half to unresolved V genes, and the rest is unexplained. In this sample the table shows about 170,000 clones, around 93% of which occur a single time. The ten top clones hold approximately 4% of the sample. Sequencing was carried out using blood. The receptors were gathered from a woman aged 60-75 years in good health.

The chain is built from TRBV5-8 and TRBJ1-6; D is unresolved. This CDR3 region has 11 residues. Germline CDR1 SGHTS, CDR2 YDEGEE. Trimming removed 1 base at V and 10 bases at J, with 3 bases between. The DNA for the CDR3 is TGTGCCAGCAGCTTGTCCTCACCCCTCCACTTT. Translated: CASSLSSPLHF.

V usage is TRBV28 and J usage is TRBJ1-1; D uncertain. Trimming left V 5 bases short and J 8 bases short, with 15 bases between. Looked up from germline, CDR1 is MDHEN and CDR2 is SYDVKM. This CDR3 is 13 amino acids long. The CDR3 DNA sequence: TGTGCCAGCAGTCCCAGAAGGGTAACCGAAGCTTTCTTT. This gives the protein CASSPRRVTEAFF.

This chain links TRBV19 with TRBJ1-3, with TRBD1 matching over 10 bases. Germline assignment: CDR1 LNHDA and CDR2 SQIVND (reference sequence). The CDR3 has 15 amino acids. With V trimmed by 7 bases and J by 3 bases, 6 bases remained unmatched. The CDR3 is CASTRGTGVGNTIYF. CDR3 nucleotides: TGTGCCAGTACAAGGGGGACAGGGGTTGGAAACACCATATATTTT.

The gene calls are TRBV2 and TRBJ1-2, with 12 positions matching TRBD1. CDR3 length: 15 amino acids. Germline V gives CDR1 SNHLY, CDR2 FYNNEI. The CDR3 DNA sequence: TGTGTCACAACGGCCGGGACAGGGGGCCTCTATGGCTACACCTTC. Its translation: CVTTAGTGGLYGYTF.

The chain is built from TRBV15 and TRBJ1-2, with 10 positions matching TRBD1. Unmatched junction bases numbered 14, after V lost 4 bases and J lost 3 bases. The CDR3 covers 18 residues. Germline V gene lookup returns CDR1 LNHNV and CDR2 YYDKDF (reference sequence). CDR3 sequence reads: CATSTFEGQGIRDYGYTF. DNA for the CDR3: TGTGCCACCAGCACCTTCGAGGGACAGGGGATCCGAGACTATGGCTACACCTTC.

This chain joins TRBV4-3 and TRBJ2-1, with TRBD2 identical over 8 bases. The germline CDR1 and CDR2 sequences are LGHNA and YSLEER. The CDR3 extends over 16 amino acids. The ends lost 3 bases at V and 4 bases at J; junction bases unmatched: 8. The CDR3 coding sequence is TGCGCCAGCAGCCAGGAACTAGCGGACCCTTACAATGAGCAGTTCTTC. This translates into CASSQELADPYNEQFF.

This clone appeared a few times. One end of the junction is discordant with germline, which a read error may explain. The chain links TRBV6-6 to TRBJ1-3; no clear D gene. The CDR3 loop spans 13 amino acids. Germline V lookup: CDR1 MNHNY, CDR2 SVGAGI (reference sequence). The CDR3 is CASSYSLARPPDF. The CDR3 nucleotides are TGTGCCAGCAGTTACTCATTGGCCCGACCCCCGGATTTT.

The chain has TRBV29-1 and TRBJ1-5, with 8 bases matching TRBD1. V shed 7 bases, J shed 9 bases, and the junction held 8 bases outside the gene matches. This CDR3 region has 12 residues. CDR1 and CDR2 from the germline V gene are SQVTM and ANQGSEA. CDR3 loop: CSAGQASGPQHF. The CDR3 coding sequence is TGCAGCGCGGGACAGGCGTCCGGGCCCCAGCATTTT.

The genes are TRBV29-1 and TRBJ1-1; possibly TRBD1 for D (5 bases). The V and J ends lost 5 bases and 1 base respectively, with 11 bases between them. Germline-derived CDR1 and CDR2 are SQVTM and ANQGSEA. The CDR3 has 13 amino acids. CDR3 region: CSVPAGTNTEAFF. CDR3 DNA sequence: TGCAGCGTTCCAGCCGGGACGAACACTGAAGCTTTCTTT.

The CDR3 nucleotides read TGCGCCAGCAGCTTGGGGGACTATAACTATGGCTACACCTTC. Protein sequence: CASSLGDYNYGYTF. The V call is TRBV5-1, the J call TRBJ1-2; weak D call: TRBD1 (5 bases). Germline V gives CDR1 SGHRS, CDR2 YFSETQ. Trimming shortened V by 0 bases and J by 1 base, and 7 bases separated the two germline ends. This CDR3 spans 14 amino acids.

CDR3 DNA: TGTGCCAGCAGCTTAGATTGGGGGCGATCCTCACCCCTCCACTTT. Encoded protein: CASSLDWGRSSPLHF. V gene TRBV7-2 combines with J gene TRBJ1-6, with D possibly being TRBD1 (6 bases). Trimming pared 1 base from V and 10 bases from J, leaving 14 bases between. The CDR3 sequence is 15 residues long. Per germline, CDR1 SGHTA and CDR2 FQGNSA.

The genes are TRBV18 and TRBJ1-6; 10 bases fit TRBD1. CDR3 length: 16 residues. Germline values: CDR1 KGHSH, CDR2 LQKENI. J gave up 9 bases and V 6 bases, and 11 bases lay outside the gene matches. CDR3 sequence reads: CASSQDETGGGSPLHF. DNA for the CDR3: TGTGCCAGCTCCCAAGACGAGACAGGGGGCGGTTCACCCCTCCACTTT. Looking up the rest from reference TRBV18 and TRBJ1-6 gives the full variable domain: NAGVMQNPRHLVRRRGQEARLRCSPMKGHSHVYWYRQLPEEGLKFMVYLQKENIIDESGMPKERFSAEFPKEGPSILRIQQVVRGDSAAYFCASSQDETGGGSPLHFGNGTRLTVT.

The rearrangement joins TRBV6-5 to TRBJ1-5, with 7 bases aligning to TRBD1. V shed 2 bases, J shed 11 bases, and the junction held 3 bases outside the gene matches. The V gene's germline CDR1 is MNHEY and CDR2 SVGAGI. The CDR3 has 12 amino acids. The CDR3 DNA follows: TGTGCCAGCAGTTACCAGGGGGGGGCCCAGCATTTT. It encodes CASSYQGGAQHF.

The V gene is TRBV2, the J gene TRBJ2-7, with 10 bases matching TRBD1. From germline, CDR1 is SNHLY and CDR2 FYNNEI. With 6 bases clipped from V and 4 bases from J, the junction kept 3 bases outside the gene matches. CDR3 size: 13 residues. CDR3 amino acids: CASRTGGVYEQYF. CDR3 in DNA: TGTGCCAGCAGGACAGGGGGCGTTTACGAGCAGTACTTC.

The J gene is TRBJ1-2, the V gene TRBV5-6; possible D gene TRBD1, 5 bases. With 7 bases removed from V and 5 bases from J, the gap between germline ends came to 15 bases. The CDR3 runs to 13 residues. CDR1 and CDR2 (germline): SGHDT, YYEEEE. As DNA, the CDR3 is TGTGCCAGCGACATCGGGACCAAGTATGGCTACACCTTC. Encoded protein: CASDIGTKYGYTF.

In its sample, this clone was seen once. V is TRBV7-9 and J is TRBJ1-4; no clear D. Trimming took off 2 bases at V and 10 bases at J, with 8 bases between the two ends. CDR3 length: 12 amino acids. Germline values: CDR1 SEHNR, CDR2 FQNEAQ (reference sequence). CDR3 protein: CASSLTAGKLFF. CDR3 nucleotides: TGTGCCAGCAGCTTAACAGCTGGAAAACTGTTTTTT.

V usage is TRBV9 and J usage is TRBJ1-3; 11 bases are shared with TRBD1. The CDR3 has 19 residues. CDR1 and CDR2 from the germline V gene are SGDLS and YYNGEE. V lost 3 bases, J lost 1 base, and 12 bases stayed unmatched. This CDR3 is CASSGYSGTGGYSGNTIYF. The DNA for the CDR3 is TGTGCCAGCAGCGGTTACTCCGGGACAGGGGGTTATTCTGGAAACACCATATATTTT.

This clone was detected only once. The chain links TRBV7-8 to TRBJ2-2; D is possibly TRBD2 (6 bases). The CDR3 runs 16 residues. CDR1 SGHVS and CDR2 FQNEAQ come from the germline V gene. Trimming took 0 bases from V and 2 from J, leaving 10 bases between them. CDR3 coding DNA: TGTGCCAGCAGCTTAGCTCCCGCGGGAAACACCGGGGAGCTGTTTTTT. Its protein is CASSLAPAGNTGELFF.

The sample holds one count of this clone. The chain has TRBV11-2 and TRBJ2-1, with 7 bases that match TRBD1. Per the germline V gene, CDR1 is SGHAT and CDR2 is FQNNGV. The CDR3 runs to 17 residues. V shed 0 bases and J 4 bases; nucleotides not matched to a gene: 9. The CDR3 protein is CASSLETGTAQYNEQFF. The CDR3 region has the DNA TGTGCCAGCAGCTTAGAAACCGGGACAGCCCAGTACAATGAGCAGTTCTTC.

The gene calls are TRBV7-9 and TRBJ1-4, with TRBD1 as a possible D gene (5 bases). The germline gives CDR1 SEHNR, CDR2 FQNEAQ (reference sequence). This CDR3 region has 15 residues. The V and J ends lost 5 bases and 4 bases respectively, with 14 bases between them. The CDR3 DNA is TGTGCCAGCAGCAGCCAGGGTTCGGGTAATGAAAAACTGTTTTTT. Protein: CASSSQGSGNEKLFF.

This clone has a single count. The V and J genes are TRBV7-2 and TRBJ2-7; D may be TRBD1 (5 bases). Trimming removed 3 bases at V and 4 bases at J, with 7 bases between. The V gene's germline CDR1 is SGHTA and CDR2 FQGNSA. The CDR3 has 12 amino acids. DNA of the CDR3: TGTGCCAGCAGCTTCGACAGATACGAGCAGTACTTC. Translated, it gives CASSFDRYEQYF.

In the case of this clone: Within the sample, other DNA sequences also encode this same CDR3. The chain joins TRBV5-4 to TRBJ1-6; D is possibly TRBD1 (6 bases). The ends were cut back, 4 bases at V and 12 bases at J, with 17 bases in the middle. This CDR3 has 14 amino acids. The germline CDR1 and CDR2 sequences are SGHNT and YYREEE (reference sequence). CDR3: CASSAWGGARPLHF. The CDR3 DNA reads TGTGCCAGCAGCGCGTGGGGGGGGGCGCGACCCCTCCACTTT.

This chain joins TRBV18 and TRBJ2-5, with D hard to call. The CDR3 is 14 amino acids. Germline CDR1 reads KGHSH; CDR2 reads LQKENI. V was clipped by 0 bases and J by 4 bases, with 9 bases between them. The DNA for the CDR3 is TGTGCCAGCTCACCACCTTTTACGAGAGAGACCCAGTACTTC. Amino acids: CASSPPFTRETQYF.

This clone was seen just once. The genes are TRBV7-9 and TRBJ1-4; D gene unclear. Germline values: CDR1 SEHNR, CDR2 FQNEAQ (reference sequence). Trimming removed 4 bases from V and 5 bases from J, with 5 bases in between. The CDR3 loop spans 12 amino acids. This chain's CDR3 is CASSSINEKLFF. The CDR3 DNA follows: TGTGCCAGCAGCTCAATCAATGAAAAACTGTTTTTT.

The CDR3 protein is CASSLGAGGPRDTQYF. For the CDR3, the DNA is TGTGCCAGCAGCTTAGGAGCGGGGGGCCCGCGTGATACGCAGTATTTT. The chain couples TRBV7-9 to TRBJ2-3; 9 bases are a match to TRBD2. The CDR3 loop spans 16 amino acids. The trim removed 1 base at V and 6 bases at J, leaving 8 bases unmatched. In germline, CDR1 is SEHNR, CDR2 FQNEAQ (reference sequence).

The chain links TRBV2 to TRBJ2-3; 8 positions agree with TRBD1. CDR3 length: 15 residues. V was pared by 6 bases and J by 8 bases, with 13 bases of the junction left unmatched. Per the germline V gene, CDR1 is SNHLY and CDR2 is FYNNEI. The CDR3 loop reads CASRGDGQGRRTQYF. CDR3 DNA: TGTGCCAGCAGAGGGGATGGACAGGGCAGGCGTACGCAGTATTTT.

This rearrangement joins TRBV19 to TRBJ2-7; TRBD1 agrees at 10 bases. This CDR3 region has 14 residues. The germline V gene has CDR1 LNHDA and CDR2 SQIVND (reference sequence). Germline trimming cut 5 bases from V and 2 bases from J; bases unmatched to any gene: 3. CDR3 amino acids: CASSAGTGAYEQYF. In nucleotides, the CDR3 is TGTGCCAGTAGTGCCGGGACAGGGGCCTACGAGCAGTACTTC.

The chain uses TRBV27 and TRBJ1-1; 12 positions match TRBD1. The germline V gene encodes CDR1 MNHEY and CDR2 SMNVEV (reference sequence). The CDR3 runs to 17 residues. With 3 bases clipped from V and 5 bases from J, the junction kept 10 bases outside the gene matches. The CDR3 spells CASSFRGTGGERTEAFF. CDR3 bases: TGTGCCAGCAGTTTCCGCGGGACAGGGGGCGAACGGACTGAAGCTTTCTTT.

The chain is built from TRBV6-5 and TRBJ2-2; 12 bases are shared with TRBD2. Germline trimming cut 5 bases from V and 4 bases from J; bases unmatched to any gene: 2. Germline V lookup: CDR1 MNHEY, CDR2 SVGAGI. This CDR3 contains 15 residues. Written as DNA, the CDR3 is TGTGCCAGCAGTCTAGCGGGGGGGCCCACCGGGGAGCTGTTTTTT. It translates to CASSLAGGPTGELFF.

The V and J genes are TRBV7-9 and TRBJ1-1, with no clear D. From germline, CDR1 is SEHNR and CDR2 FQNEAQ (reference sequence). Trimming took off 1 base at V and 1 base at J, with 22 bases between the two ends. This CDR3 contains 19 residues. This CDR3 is CASSLGFLGLATGNTEAFF. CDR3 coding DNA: TGTGCCAGCAGCTTAGGATTCTTAGGGCTAGCTACTGGGAACACTGAAGCTTTCTTT.

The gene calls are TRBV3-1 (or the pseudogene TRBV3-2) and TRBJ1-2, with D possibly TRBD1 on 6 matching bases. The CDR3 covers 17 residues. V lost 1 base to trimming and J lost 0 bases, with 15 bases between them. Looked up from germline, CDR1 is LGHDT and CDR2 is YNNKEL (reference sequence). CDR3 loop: CASSQGSGGRTNYGYTF. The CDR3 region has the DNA TGTGCCAGCAGCCAAGGTTCCGGGGGGCGGACTAACTATGGCTACACCTTC.

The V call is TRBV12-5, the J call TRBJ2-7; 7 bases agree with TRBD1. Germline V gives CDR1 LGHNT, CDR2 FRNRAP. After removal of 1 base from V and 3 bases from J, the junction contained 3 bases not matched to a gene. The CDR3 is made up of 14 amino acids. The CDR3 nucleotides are TGTGCTAGTGGTTTGGGACAGGGACACTACGAGCAGTACTTC. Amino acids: CASGLGQGHYEQYF.